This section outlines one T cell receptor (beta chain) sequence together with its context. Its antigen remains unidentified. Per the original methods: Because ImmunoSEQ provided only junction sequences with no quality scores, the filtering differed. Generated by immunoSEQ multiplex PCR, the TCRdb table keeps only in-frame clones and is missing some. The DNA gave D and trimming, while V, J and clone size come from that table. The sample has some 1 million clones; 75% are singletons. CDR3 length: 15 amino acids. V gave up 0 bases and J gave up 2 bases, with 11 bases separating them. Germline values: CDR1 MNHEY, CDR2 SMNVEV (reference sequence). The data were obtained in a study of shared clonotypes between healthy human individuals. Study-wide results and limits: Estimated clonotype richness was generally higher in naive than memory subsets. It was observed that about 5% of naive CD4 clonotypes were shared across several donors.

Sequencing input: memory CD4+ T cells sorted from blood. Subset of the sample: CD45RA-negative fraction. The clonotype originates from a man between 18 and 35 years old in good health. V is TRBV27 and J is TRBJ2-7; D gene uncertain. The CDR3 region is CASSLSGRPTYEQYF. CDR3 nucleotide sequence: TGTGCCAGCAGTTTATCTGGTCGACCAACCTACGAGCAGTACTTC.